This T cell receptor beta chain was profiled in a study of blood T cell repertoires in COVID-19. Whole-study context: Samples taken during acute and convalescent COVID-19 were collected in the United States, Italy and Spain. The analysed material was cDNA or gDNA that came from T cells, B-cell-depleted T cells, or PBMCs.

The protocol was immunoSEQ multiplex PCR, while the TCRdb copy is restricted to in-frame clones and leaves out a portion. The data show a few hundred thousand clones, with roughly 89% seen just once and around 8.9% held by the top ten. The CDR3 runs to 15 residues. Germline V gives CDR1 MNHEY, CDR2 SMNVEV (reference sequence). The junction had 11 bases not matched to a gene; V was cut back by 8 bases and J by 3 bases. In terms of age and location, participants ranged from about 18 to 100 years and lived in about two dozen US areas. The chain recombines TRBV27 with TRBJ1-1; TRBD1 aligns across 8 bases. The sequencing input was PBMCs or T cells enriched from blood (not recorded which). The sequence was collected from a young woman who had recovered from COVID-19. CDR3: CASYGAGGSYTEAFF. As DNA, the CDR3 is TGTGCCAGCTATGGGGCAGGGGGCTCGTACACTGAAGCTTTCTTT.